Listed below are T cell receptor beta chains from one sample, sequenced in a study of blood T cells in healthy people across ages. One entry per CDR3 protein results from TCRdb running MiXCR on the 5' RACE reads. The sample has more than 800,000 distinct CDR3 sequences; 40% to 55% are singletons. Sequencing used blood. The receptors were gathered from an older woman in good health. Both conserved end residues are trimmed from each CDR3. Each record gives: V gene, J gene, CDR3 protein.

>TRBV15|TRBJ2-1
ATSREHNEQF
>TRBV6-5|TRBJ2-2
ASSSLGTREANTGELF
>TRBV11-2|TRBJ2-5
ASSLVGLLETQY
>TRBV27|TRBJ2-1
AIGGASGRPYNEQF
>TRBV20-1|TRBJ2-7
SAKPGLAASYEQY
>TRBV28|TRBJ2-3
ASSPPLEDTQY
>TRBV4-1|TRBJ2-3
ASSLRRVAGATDTQY
>TRBV10-3|TRBJ2-5
AISYTGTEQETQY
>TRBV7-2|TRBJ2-7
ASSYGQGKFYEQY
>TRBV20-1|TRBJ1-1
SARVVPGGTEAF
>TRBV18|TRBJ2-1
ASSPRVGGYNEQF
>TRBV28|TRBJ2-1
ATSTPGQGYNEQI
>TRBV5-1|TRBJ2-5
ASSLEGRRLEEQY
>TRBV20-1|TRBJ2-3
SAITGTDTQY
>TRBV6-1|TRBJ1-4
ASSEEKLF
>TRBV12-3/TRBV12-4|TRBJ2-5
ASSLLTGGAGTQY
>TRBV5-1|TRBJ2-3
ASSLALGASTDTQY
>TRBV5-5|NA
ASSLVLAGVTEQY
>TRBV5-1|TRBJ2-5
ASSGTLNNEQY
>TRBV28|TRBJ2-7
ASSFPGTITEQY
>TRBV28|TRBJ2-5
AGSLSGHETQY
>TRBV2|NA
ASSESRPGEQY
>TRBV28|TRBJ2-1
ASRRLAGHNEQF
>TRBV2|TRBJ2-7
ASRPGQGYYEQY
>TRBV5-4|TRBJ1-1
ASSLDFPGRGTF
>TRBV5-1|TRBJ2-5
ASSLELGGGGETQY
>TRBV14|TRBJ2-7
ASSPKWGPKRISSSYEQY
>TRBV10-2|TRBJ2-3
ASNKGLGGTDTQY
>TRBV14|TRBJ2-7
ASSRDRGVGEQY
>TRBV2|TRBJ2-4
ASRPTRVKNIQY
>TRBV3-1|TRBJ2-5
ASSQEEGRGTQY
>TRBV4-1|TRBJ2-3
ASSHPMTGTGPTSTDTQY
>TRBV5-5|NA
ASSLRTTFLYEQY
>TRBV6-1|TRBJ2-3
ASSEALGDTDTQY
>TRBV7-9|TRBJ2-5
ASSLSMGPETQY
>TRBV5-1|TRBJ2-3
ASSLSRANTETQY
>TRBV29-1|TRBJ2-7
SVEDPQRGGYEQY
>TRBV28|TRBJ2-3
ASSLMREDTDTQY
>TRBV6-2/TRBV6-3|TRBJ2-4
ASSYIRGAKNIQY
>TRBV6-4|TRBJ2-3
ASSDSTSGGNTQY
>TRBV2|TRBJ1-5
ASSYNLPQPQH
>TRBV6-6|TRBJ1-1
ASSSTGGPSTEAF
>TRBV6-2/TRBV6-3|TRBJ2-7
ASGKGREVNEQY
>TRBV27|TRBJ2-1
ASSLSAGLSYNEQF
>TRBV3-1|TRBJ2-1
ASSHTGQTSYNEQF
>TRBV27|TRBJ2-1
ASRLDSYNEQF
>TRBV4-2|NA
ASSQDMTGGSYNEQY
>TRBV29-1|TRBJ2-4
SVDFRWRPGTVNIQY
>TRBV9|TRBJ2-2
ASSPRAAGRRTGELF
>TRBV7-3|TRBJ2-7
ASSLRGALNLGPYEQY
>TRBV7-2|TRBJ2-1
ASSWVVSSYNEQF
>TRBV10-3|TRBJ2-4
ANHPGGPVLDKNIQY
>TRBV29-1|TRBJ2-1
SVDDGPYNEQF